Listed below are T cell receptor beta chains from one sample, sequenced in a study of response to subunit inactivated influenza vaccine. MiXCR, applied by TCRdb to the RT-PCR reads, yields one record per CDR3 protein. In the table there are 450,000 to 600,000 distinct CDR3 sequences, 7.5% to 8.5% of which are singletons. The sample was PBMCs from blood, taken 23 months after vaccination. The receptor source for this set is a man between 50 and 75 years old who received an inactivated influenza vaccine. The CDR3 runs from the conserved cysteine through the conserved F or W. The order of the fields is clone size, V gene, D gene, J gene, CDR3 protein, CDR3 DNA. A D gene is named only where the DNA matches it firmly. Expanded clones are given a class, and other clones once, few, many or no size at all.

clone_size: many; v_call: TRBV18; d_call: TRBD1; j_call: TRBJ1-1; cdr3_aa: CASSPDRDNTEAFF; cdr3_nt: TGTGCCAGCTCACCCGACAGGGATAACACTGAAGCTTTCTTT
clone_size: .; v_call: TRBV5-1; d_call: .; j_call: TRBJ2-7; cdr3_aa: CASSAYGTDSYEQYF; cdr3_nt: TGCGCCAGCAGCGCCTACGGGACGGACTCCTACGAGCAGTACTTC
clone_size: many; v_call: TRBV3-1; d_call: TRBD1; j_call: TRBJ2-7; cdr3_aa: CASSQAYAPGGKSYEQYF; cdr3_nt: TGTGCCAGCAGCCAAGCCTATGCCCCAGGGGGCAAGTCCTACGAGCAGTACTTC
clone_size: .; v_call: TRBV20-1; d_call: .; j_call: TRBJ1-4; cdr3_aa: CSARVAGGVGEKLFF; cdr3_nt: TGCAGTGCTAGAGTTGCAGGAGGGGTAGGTGAAAAACTGTTTTTT
clone_size: .; v_call: TRBV20-1; d_call: TRBD1; j_call: TRBJ1-5; cdr3_aa: CSASRTGGNQPQHF; cdr3_nt: TGCAGTGCTAGTCGAACAGGGGGCAATCAGCCCCAGCATTTT
clone_size: few; v_call: TRBV20-1; d_call: .; j_call: TRBJ2-4; cdr3_aa: CSAAHSGENIQYF; cdr3_nt: TGCAGTGCTGCTCACAGTGGCGAAAACATTCAGTACTTC
clone_size: few; v_call: TRBV9; d_call: TRBD2; j_call: TRBJ2-3; cdr3_aa: CASSAGTSRSTDTQYF; cdr3_nt: TGTGCCAGCAGCGCCGGGACTAGCAGGAGCACAGATACGCAGTATTTT
clone_size: many; v_call: TRBV5-1; d_call: .; j_call: TRBJ2-7; cdr3_aa: CASSLVSTYEQYF; cdr3_nt: TGCGCCAGCAGCTTGGTCAGTACCTACGAGCAGTACTTC
clone_size: many; v_call: TRBV6-5; d_call: TRBD1; j_call: TRBJ2-7; cdr3_aa: CASSWDRDYEQYF; cdr3_nt: TGTGCCAGCAGTTGGGACAGAGACTACGAGCAGTACTTC
clone_size: .; v_call: TRBV20-1; d_call: TRBD1; j_call: TRBJ1-1; cdr3_aa: CSVGQGGRRNTEAFF; cdr3_nt: TGCAGTGTGGGACAGGGGGGCCGTAGAAACACTGAAGCTTTCTTT
clone_size: many; v_call: TRBV30; d_call: .; j_call: TRBJ2-3; cdr3_aa: CAWSWDSDLPTDTQYF; cdr3_nt: TGTGCCTGGAGTTGGGACTCCGACCTCCCCACAGATACGCAGTATTTT
clone_size: .; v_call: TRBV28; d_call: TRBD2; j_call: TRBJ2-7; cdr3_aa: CASTLAGVYEQYF; cdr3_nt: TGTGCCAGCACTTTAGCGGGGGTCTACGAGCAGTACTTC
clone_size: .; v_call: TRBV29-1; d_call: .; j_call: TRBJ2-7; cdr3_aa: CSVQSGYEQYF; cdr3_nt: TGTAGCGTTCAGTCCGGGTACGAGCAGTACTTC
clone_size: few; v_call: TRBV7-2; d_call: .; j_call: TRBJ2-1; cdr3_aa: CASSFLLGVANEQFF; cdr3_nt: TGTGCCAGCAGCTTCCTACTAGGGGTTGCCAATGAGCAGTTCTTC
clone_size: .; v_call: TRBV6-5; d_call: .; j_call: TRBJ2-7; cdr3_aa: CASSTQFRGSPYEQYF; cdr3_nt: TGTGCCAGCAGTACTCAATTCCGGGGCTCCCCCTACGAGCAGTACTTC
clone_size: many; v_call: TRBV4-3; d_call: .; j_call: TRBJ2-1; cdr3_aa: CASSPHGSGLNEQFF; cdr3_nt: TGCGCCAGCAGCCCTCATGGTTCCGGGCTCAATGAGCAGTTCTTC
clone_size: .; v_call: TRBV7-2; d_call: .; j_call: TRBJ2-4; cdr3_aa: CASSAGENIQYF; cdr3_nt: TGTGCCAGCAGCGCGGGTGAAAACATTCAGTACTTC
clone_size: .; v_call: TRBV28; d_call: TRBD2; j_call: TRBJ2-1; cdr3_aa: CASTVAGKGRNEQFF; cdr3_nt: TGTGCCAGCACCGTAGCGGGCAAAGGACGCAATGAGCAGTTCTTC
clone_size: many; v_call: TRBV5-1; d_call: TRBD2; j_call: TRBJ2-1; cdr3_aa: CASSLEGGGEQFF; cdr3_nt: TGCGCCAGCAGCTTGGAAGGCGGGGGTGAGCAGTTCTTC
clone_size: many; v_call: TRBV3-1; d_call: .; j_call: TRBJ1-2; cdr3_aa: CASSTVYGYTF; cdr3_nt: TGTGCCAGCAGTACAGTCTATGGCTACACCTTC
clone_size: .; v_call: TRBV20-1; d_call: .; j_call: TRBJ2-3; cdr3_aa: CSAPRPGPSTDTQYF; cdr3_nt: TGCAGTGCCCCGAGGCCGGGACCGAGCACAGATACGCAGTATTTT
clone_size: few; v_call: TRBV6-2/TRBV6-3; d_call: .; j_call: TRBJ2-3; cdr3_aa: CASSTEVGWPDTQYF; cdr3_nt: TGTGCCAGCAGCACGGAGGTGGGGTGGCCAGATACGCAGTATTTT
clone_size: few; v_call: TRBV5-1; d_call: TRBD1; j_call: TRBJ2-7; cdr3_aa: CASSLGQGDYYEQYF; cdr3_nt: TGCGCCAGCAGCTTAGGACAGGGGGATTACTACGAGCAGTACTTC
clone_size: .; v_call: TRBV27; d_call: TRBD1; j_call: TRBJ1-2; cdr3_aa: CASSFRDSRDGYTF; cdr3_nt: TGTGCCAGCAGTTTCCGGGACAGTAGGGATGGCTACACCTTC
clone_size: many; v_call: TRBV4-3; d_call: .; j_call: TRBJ2-3; cdr3_aa: CASSQDLIRGESTDTQYF; cdr3_nt: TGCGCCAGCAGCCAAGATCTAATTAGGGGCGAGAGCACAGATACGCAGTATTTT
clone_size: .; v_call: TRBV29-1; d_call: .; j_call: TRBJ2-5; cdr3_aa: CSVVGGGRLETQYF; cdr3_nt: TGCAGCGTTGTAGGTGGGGGGCGCCTGGAGACCCAGTACTTC
clone_size: few; v_call: TRBV6-1; d_call: .; j_call: TRBJ1-2; cdr3_aa: CASSVGDYGYTF; cdr3_nt: TGTGCCAGCAGTGTCGGGGACTATGGCTACACCTTC